The 25 T cell receptor beta chains listed next were all sequenced from one sample in a study of identical twins. TCRdb used MiXCR to reprocess the 5' RACE reads, holding one entry per CDR3 protein. The sample holds around 250,000 distinct CDR3 sequences; roughly an eighth are singletons and the top ten take about 3.9%. The same sample was also used in a study of yellow fever vaccine responses in identical twins.

The sequencing sample was made of memory (CD45RO+) T cells sorted from blood. Receptors were obtained from a woman younger than 30 in good health.

The J gene is TRBJ2-3, the V gene TRBV20-1; 12 bases agree with TRBD2. Germline loops: CDR1 DFQATT, CDR2 SNEGSKA (reference sequence). Germline trimming cut 5 bases from V and 0 bases from J; bases unmatched to any gene: 9. The CDR3 is 17 residues long. The CDR3 protein is CSAVGLAGQSSTDTQYF. CDR3 nucleotide sequence: TGCAGTGCTGTTGGACTAGCGGGACAATCTAGCACAGATACGCAGTATTTT.

This clonotype was counted only a few times. The V gene is TRBV15, the J gene TRBJ2-7, with D tentatively TRBD1 (5 bases). Germline-derived CDR1 and CDR2 are LNHNV and YYDKDF (reference sequence). The V end was cut by 3 bases, the J end by 2 bases, with 17 bases between. The CDR3 is 16 residues long. The CDR3 bases are TGTGCCACCAGCAGTTTAAGGGGTGACAGAACCTACGAGCAGTACTTC. Encoded protein: CATSSLRGDRTYEQYF. Looking up the rest from reference TRBV15 and TRBJ2-7 gives the full variable domain: DAMVIQNPRYQVTQFGKPVTLSCSQTLNHNVMYWYQQKSSQAPKLLFHYYDKDFNNEADTPDNFQSRRPNTSFCFLDIRSPGLGDTAMYLCATSSLRGDRTYEQYFGPGTRLTVT.

V usage is TRBV7-2 and J usage is TRBJ2-1; 7 positions match TRBD2. The CDR3 is made up of 16 amino acids. Looked up from germline, CDR1 is SGHTA and CDR2 is FQGNSA. V trimming: 2 bases; J trimming: 6 bases; junction bases outside the gene matches: 10. CDR3: CASSLLGGWTLNEQFF. The CDR3, as DNA: TGTGCCAGCAGCTTATTGGGGGGGTGGACCCTCAATGAGCAGTTCTTC.

This clonotype was seen more than once but under ten times. The chain couples TRBV5-1 to TRBJ2-3, with D perhaps TRBD1 (5 bases). Trimming cost V 3 bases and J 3 bases, with 17 bases left between them. There are 16 residues in the CDR3. Germline values: CDR1 SGHRS, CDR2 YFSETQ. CDR3 region: CASSWNAGSRTDTQYF. CDR3 coding DNA: TGCGCCAGCAGCTGGAACGCAGGGTCAAGGACAGATACGCAGTATTTT.

This clonotype was observed a handful of times. V gene TRBV28 combines with J gene TRBJ2-7, with D possibly being TRBD2 (5 bases). Germline V lookup: CDR1 MDHEN, CDR2 SYDVKM. The CDR3 is 15 residues long. With 3 bases removed from V and 0 bases from J, the gap between germline ends came to 12 bases. The CDR3, as DNA: TGTGCCAGCAGTTTGTCTAGCCTTAGCTCCTACGAGCAGTACTTC. This gives the protein CASSLSSLSSYEQYF.

This clonotype was counted a few times. The chain joins TRBV12-3 or TRBV12-4 to TRBJ1-2, with no clear D. Trimming removed 2 bases from V and 1 base from J, with 11 bases in between. The CDR3 has 15 residues. CDR3 bases: TGTGCCAGCAGTTTAACGGCAGGCCTTAACTATGGCTACACCTTC. The encoded protein is CASSLTAGLNYGYTF.

This clonotype occurred a few times. V and J are TRBV7-3 and TRBJ2-2; D not certain. Trimming cost V 4 bases and J 7 bases, with 7 bases left between them. The CDR3 consists of 12 residues. CDR1 and CDR2 (germline): SGHTA, FQGTGA. This CDR3 reads CASSSPNGELFF. CDR3 DNA: TGTGCCAGCAGCTCCCCGAACGGGGAGCTGTTTTTT.

This clonotype was seen only a few times. This sequence joins TRBV6-5 and TRBJ1-2, with D possibly matching TRBD1 (6 bases). Germline CDR1 reads MNHEY; CDR2 reads SVGAGI. Between the trimmed V and J ends, which lost 4 bases and 7 bases, there was a span of 25 bases. CDR3 length equals 17 residues. CDR3 residues: CASSSRGLDHKASGYTF. The CDR3 DNA sequence: TGTGCCAGCAGTTCCAGGGGCTTGGACCATAAGGCCTCTGGCTACACCTTC.

This clonotype was observed at least ten times. The chain employs TRBV12-3 or TRBV12-4 and TRBJ2-1, with 11 bases that match TRBD2. There are 14 residues in the CDR3. Trimming at V came to 5 bases and at J to 8 bases, leaving 5 bases not matched to a gene. CDR3 DNA: TGTGCCAGCAGTCGTGGACTAGCGGGTGATGAGCAGTTCTTC. It translates to CASSRGLAGDEQFF.

The V call is TRBV24-1, the J call TRBJ2-3; TRBD2 aligns across 8 bases. V trimming: 4 bases; J trimming: 2 bases; junction bases outside the gene matches: 1. The germline gives CDR1 KGHDR, CDR2 SFDVKD. This CDR3 spans 14 amino acids. The CDR3 nucleotides are TGTGCCACCAGTGAAGCGGGGGTCACAGATACGCAGTATTTT. Its protein is CATSEAGVTDTQYF.

This chain uses TRBV4-2 with TRBJ2-7; TRBD2 matches 10 bases. Trimming removed 1 base from V and 3 bases from J; junction bases left unmatched: 6. This CDR3 comprises 16 residues. CDR1 and CDR2 (germline): LGHNA, YNFKEQ. The CDR3 spells CASSQGTSGDYYEQYF. The CDR3, as DNA: TGTGCCAGCAGCCAAGGGACTAGCGGAGACTACTACGAGCAGTACTTC.

The chain's CDR3 is CASRVKDSPLHF. The CDR3 nucleotides are TGTGCCAGCAGAGTGAAGGATTCACCCCTCCACTTT. The chain recombines TRBV3-1 with TRBJ1-6; D is ambiguous. The CDR3 has 12 amino acids. The V gene's germline CDR1 is LGHDT and CDR2 YNNKEL (reference sequence). V was clipped by 6 bases and J by 8 bases, with 8 bases between them.

This clonotype is classed as medium-sized (0.01 to 0.1%). The V gene is TRBV6-2 or TRBV6-3, the J gene TRBJ2-1; 8 positions agree with TRBD2. The V gene's germline CDR1 is MNHEY and CDR2 SVGEGT. The CDR3 runs 19 residues. After removal of 2 bases from V and 3 bases from J, the junction contained 15 bases not matched to a gene. The CDR3 here is CASSYPATILAGDYNEQFF. The CDR3 DNA reads TGTGCCAGCAGTTACCCAGCCACTATTCTAGCGGGTGACTACAATGAGCAGTTCTTC.

The chain carries TRBV3-1 and TRBJ2-5, with 8 bases that match TRBD2. The CDR3 is made up of 15 amino acids. Germline V gene lookup returns CDR1 LGHDT and CDR2 YNNKEL (reference sequence). With 1 base clipped from V and 6 bases from J, the junction kept 7 bases outside the gene matches. The CDR3 is CASSQVRAGEKTQYF. The CDR3 DNA follows: TGTGCCAGCAGCCAAGTGAGAGCGGGAGAAAAGACCCAGTACTTC.

The genes are TRBV5-6 and TRBJ2-2; no clear D gene. The CDR3 runs to 14 residues. In germline, CDR1 is SGHDT, CDR2 YYEEEE. The V end lost 4 bases, the J end lost 1 base, and 8 bases lay between the germline ends. Here the CDR3 DNA reads TGTGCCAGCAGCCGGATGCAGAACACCGGGGAGCTGTTTTTT. Translated: CASSRMQNTGELFF.

The chain joins TRBV2 to TRBJ2-7; D is undetermined. The length of the CDR3 is 13 residues. With 0 bases removed from V and 3 bases from J, the gap between germline ends came to 6 bases. From germline, CDR1 is SNHLY and CDR2 FYNNEI. This CDR3 is CASSEANSYEQYF. In DNA form, the CDR3 reads TGTGCCAGCAGTGAAGCAAACAGCTACGAGCAGTACTTC.

This chain uses TRBV3-1 with TRBJ1-1; D gene uncertain. Trimming took off 2 bases at V and 3 bases at J, with 13 bases between the two ends. CDR1 and CDR2 (germline): LGHDT, YNNKEL (reference sequence). The CDR3 runs to 15 residues. CDR3 in amino acids: CASSQRHWGYTEAFF. CDR3 coding DNA: TGTGCCAGCAGCCAACGCCACTGGGGATACACTGAAGCTTTCTTT.

In this sample, this clonotype turned up a few times. The rearrangement uses TRBV5-1 and TRBJ1-2; D remains unclear. V was trimmed by 2 bases and J by 4 bases, leaving 9 bases between them. The CDR3 is 13 amino acids. Germline loops: CDR1 SGHRS, CDR2 YFSETQ. CDR3 sequence: CASSFEAVYGYTF. The CDR3 region has the DNA TGCGCCAGCAGCTTCGAGGCAGTCTATGGCTACACCTTC. Full variable domain (rest looked up from reference TRBV5-1 and TRBJ1-2): KAGVTQTPRYLIKTRGQQVTLSCSPISGHRSVSWYQQTPGQGLQFLFEYFSETQRNKGNFPGRFSGRQFSNSRSEMNVSTLELGDSALYLCASSFEAVYGYTFGSGTRLTVV.

This clonotype was counted a few times. V is TRBV6-2 or TRBV6-3 and J is TRBJ2-1; D remains ambiguous. V gave up 7 bases and J gave up 0 bases, with 10 bases separating them. CDR1 MNHEY and CDR2 SVGEGT come from the germline V gene. CDR3 size: 14 residues. In DNA form, the CDR3 reads TGTGCCAGCACCGACCAGAGCTCCTACAATGAGCAGTTCTTC. Protein: CASTDQSSYNEQFF.

The table lists this clonotype with a few counts. This chain joins TRBV12-3 or TRBV12-4 and TRBJ2-3; 11 bases fit TRBD2. J lost 7 bases, V lost 5 bases, and 5 bases had no gene match. The CDR3 runs to 14 residues. In nucleotides, the CDR3 is TGTGCCAGCAGTACTAGCGGGAGTCAGTATACGCAGTATTTT. Its translation: CASSTSGSQYTQYF.

The J gene is TRBJ2-7, the V gene TRBV13, with TRBD1 as a possible D gene (6 bases). Trimming cost V 6 bases and J 3 bases, with 21 bases left between them. Germline V lookup: CDR1 PRHDT, CDR2 FYEKMQ (reference sequence). The CDR3 sequence is 16 residues long. The CDR3 reads CASRNSQGLNNYEQYF. The CDR3, as DNA: TGTGCCAGCAGGAATTCCCAGGGGTTGAATAACTACGAGCAGTACTTC.

In its sample, this clonotype was seen a few times. This chain uses TRBV29-1 with TRBJ2-3, with 7 bases fitting TRBD1. CDR1 is SQVTM and CDR2 is ANQGSEA in the germline V gene. V was pared by 3 bases and J by 0 bases, with 6 bases of the junction left unmatched. The CDR3 length is 15 residues. The CDR3 sequence: CSVEGTETSTDTQYF. DNA for the CDR3: TGCAGCGTTGAGGGGACAGAGACTAGCACAGATACGCAGTATTTT.

The chain uses TRBV7-2 and TRBJ2-3; possible D gene TRBD2, 5 bases. V lost 5 bases and J 2 bases, leaving 17 bases between the germline ends. Germline V gives CDR1 SGHTA, CDR2 FQGNSA. The length of the CDR3 is 16 residues. CDR3 region: CASSPPGRTSTDTQYF. The CDR3 DNA is TGTGCCAGCAGCCCCCCGGGTCGGACTTCCACAGATACGCAGTATTTT.

This clonotype was observed a handful of times. The chain has TRBV5-6 and TRBJ2-7; D may be TRBD1 (6 bases). Deletions cut 0 bases from V and 6 bases from J, with 16 bases between. Per the germline V gene, CDR1 is SGHDT and CDR2 is YYEEEE. There are 15 residues in the CDR3. CDR3 loop: CASSLAIRTALEQYF. In DNA, the CDR3 is TGTGCCAGCAGCTTGGCCATTAGGACAGCCCTCGAGCAGTACTTC.

This clonotype appeared many times. The chain combines TRBV3-1 with TRBJ2-1, with a tentative D call TRBD2 (6 bases). V was trimmed by 4 bases and J by 4 bases, leaving 14 bases between them. The CDR3 extends over 15 amino acids. Germline CDR1 reads LGHDT; CDR2 reads YNNKEL (reference sequence). Here the CDR3 reads CASSPSGGPYNEQFF. CDR3 nucleotide sequence: TGTGCCAGCAGCCCCTCCGGGGGACCTTACAATGAGCAGTTCTTC.